This T cell receptor (beta chain) emerged from a study of blood T cell repertoires in COVID-19. Original handling: By means of reference gene primer amplification, nucleated cell counts were estimated. Produced via immunoSEQ multiplex PCR; TCRdb's table is partial and in-frame only. The DNA was the basis for D and trimming; V, J and clone size are from that table. Of about 190,000 clones in the sample, under 80% were seen once. There are 18 residues in the CDR3. The germline V gene encodes CDR1 SGHDT and CDR2 YYEEEE. With V trimmed by 5 bases and J by 9 bases, 16 bases remained unmatched. Specimen: peripheral blood. This TCR was sampled from a man aged 45-65 years who had recovered from COVID-19. The V gene is TRBV5-6, the J gene TRBJ2-1; 14 nucleotides align to TRBD2. The CDR3 DNA follows: TGTGCCAGCAGGGTTACCGGGACTAGCGGGAGTTTTGAGGGTGAGCAGTTCTTC. It is translated as CASRVTGTSGSFEGEQFF.